This T cell receptor beta chain appears in the sequencing data of a study of T cell responses to AZD1222 COVID-19 vaccine. The study's findings and limits: Most donors were white British, females outnumbered males, and clonal diversity was possibly underestimated. Nearly half of spike-specific TCRs reportedly go after variant regions that carry no mutations. Repertoire sampling occurred only after the peak T cell response.

The CDR3 is 16 amino acids. The trim removed 1 base at V and 5 bases at J, leaving 9 bases unmatched. The germline V gene has CDR1 SGHAT and CDR2 FQNNGV. Concerning this clone: The antigen remains undetermined.

Data came from immunoSEQ multiplex PCR; TCRdb stores just in-frame clones and leaves some out. The repertoire holds around 130,000 clones, with 86% as singletons. This rearrangement joins TRBV11-2 to TRBJ2-5, with 8 bases lining up with TRBD1. The sequence derives from an adult in good health. Specimen: peripheral blood, collected on day 0 of AZD1222 vaccination. In DNA form, the CDR3 reads TGTGCCAGCAGCTTAGGATCCAGGGGGCGTGGGGAGACCCAGTACTTC. It codes for CASSLGSRGRGETQYF.